These 19 T cell receptor beta chains originate from one sample sequenced in a study of cytomegalovirus exposure and HLA in healthy donors. Vbeta (60) and Jbeta (13) primers were used in the PCR. TCRdb's table, derived via immunoSEQ multiplex PCR, lists solely in-frame clones and lacks some. The profile covers some 150,000 clones, with roughly a tenth appearing a single time and less than 2% taken by the ten largest. Sequencing input: PBMCs. Receptors originate from a male donor in good health and CMV-seronegative.

This sequence joins TRBV7-3 and TRBJ2-5, with 8 nucleotides matching TRBD2. The V gene's germline CDR1 is SGHTA and CDR2 FQGTGA. V lost 6 bases, J lost 0 bases, and 6 bases stayed unmatched. The CDR3 runs 15 residues. The CDR3 reads CASSLIAGNQETQYF. CDR3 in DNA: TGTGCCAGCAGTCTTATAGCGGGGAACCAAGAGACCCAGTACTTC.

This clone was observed a handful of times. The chain recombines TRBV19 with TRBJ2-7, with 8 bases fitting TRBD1. There are 13 residues in the CDR3. Germline values: CDR1 LNHDA, CDR2 SQIVND (reference sequence). After removal of 6 bases from V and 4 bases from J, the junction contained 5 bases not matched to a gene. The CDR3 nucleotides are TGTGCCAGTAGACAGGGACAGGCGTACGAGCAGTACTTC. Its protein product is CASRQGQAYEQYF.

This clone turned up a few times. V and J are TRBV7-2 and TRBJ1-5; 12 positions match TRBD1. Germline loops: CDR1 SGHTA, CDR2 FQGNSA. This CDR3 has 19 residues. Trimming took 1 base from V and 6 from J; bases not matched to a gene: 13. Here the CDR3 reads CASSLGGTGTGGAGQPQHF. DNA for the CDR3: TGTGCCAGCAGCTTAGGGGGGACTGGGACAGGGGGCGCCGGTCAGCCCCAGCATTTT.

The rearrangement uses TRBV19 and TRBJ1-1; a possible D gene is TRBD1 (6 bases). This CDR3 is built from 15 residues. With 2 bases removed from V and 2 bases from J, the gap between germline ends came to 12 bases. CDR1 is LNHDA, CDR2 SQIVND, per germline (reference sequence). The CDR3 region is CASSIWGQANTEAFF. CDR3 DNA sequence: TGTGCCAGTAGTATATGGGGGCAAGCAAACACTGAAGCTTTCTTT.

The CDR3 sequence: CASSGGGSGGRTEAFF. As DNA, the CDR3 is TGTGCCAGCAGCGGAGGGGGATCGGGGGGGCGAACTGAAGCTTTCTTT. The chain combines TRBV9 with TRBJ1-1; tentatively, D is TRBD1 (6 bases). V was cut by 3 bases and J by 5 bases, with 20 bases left in between. The germline V gene has CDR1 SGDLS and CDR2 YYNGEE. The CDR3 has 16 amino acids.

This clone was detected a few times. The chain recombines TRBV6-6 with TRBJ2-2, with TRBD1 matching 7 bases. Per germline, CDR1 MNHNY and CDR2 SVGAGI (reference sequence). The CDR3 totals 13 residues. The V gene end was trimmed by 5 bases and the J gene end by 5 bases; junction bases not matched to a gene: 2. Here the CDR3 reads CASSPGGTGELFF. DNA of the CDR3: TGTGCCAGCAGTCCAGGGGGAACCGGGGAGCTGTTTTTT.

About this clone: One junction end does not reproduce the germline sequence, and a read error may be involved. The chain recombines TRBV18 with TRBJ2-3; 10 nucleotides match TRBD1. The length of the CDR3 is 15 residues. From germline, CDR1 is KGHSH and CDR2 LQKENI. The CDR3 sequence: CASSPRQGATDTQYF. CDR3 bases: TGTGCCAGTTCACCACGACAGGGGGCCACAGATACGCAGTATTTT. Based on the CDR3 plus reference TRBV18 and TRBJ2-3, the full variable domain is NAGVMQNPRHLVRRRGQEARLRCSPMKGHSHVYWYRQLPEEGLKFMVYLQKENIIDESGMPKERFSAEFPKEGPSILRIQQVVRGDSAAYFCASSPRQGATDTQYFGPGTRLTVL.

This chain connects TRBV28 to TRBJ2-3; a possible D gene is TRBD2 (5 bases). The CDR3 loop spans 12 amino acids. Between the trimmed V and J ends, which lost 1 base and 8 bases, there was a span of 7 bases. Germline V gene data show CDR1 as MDHEN and CDR2 as SYDVKM. The CDR3, as DNA: TGTGCCAGCAGTTTATCCGAGGGTACGCAGTATTTT. Protein sequence: CASSLSEGTQYF.

This chain links TRBV6-4 with TRBJ1-2; the D is unclear. CDR3 size: 14 residues. V lost 0 bases and J 1 base, leaving 6 bases between the germline ends. Germline-derived CDR1 and CDR2 are MRHNA and SNTAGT. CDR3 region: CASSDSNFNYGYTF. In DNA, the CDR3 is TGTGCCAGCAGTGACTCTAACTTTAACTATGGCTACACCTTC.

In this sample, this clone turned up a few times. This chain connects TRBV7-2 to TRBJ2-2; the match to TRBD2 covers 14 bases. Germline trimming cut 10 bases from V and 0 bases from J; bases unmatched to any gene: 7. The CDR3 contains 17 residues. Germline CDR1 SGHTA, CDR2 FQGNSA. DNA for the CDR3: TGTGCCACCAGGACTAGCGGGAGGCCCACGAACACCGGGGAGCTGTTTTTT. Translating it yields CATRTSGRPTNTGELFF.

The chain employs TRBV7-9 and TRBJ2-1; D is perhaps TRBD2 (5 bases). Trimming cost V 0 bases and J 5 bases, with 11 bases left between them. This CDR3 is 15 amino acids long. In germline, CDR1 is SEHNR, CDR2 FQNEAQ (reference sequence). The CDR3 DNA is TGTGCCAGCAGCTTAGCGGGAGTGGGCCACAATGAGCAGTTCTTC. It codes for CASSLAGVGHNEQFF.

This clone appeared a few times. V usage is TRBV28 and J usage is TRBJ1-2; 10 nucleotides agree with TRBD1. The CDR3 is 16 amino acids. V shed 5 bases and J 1 base; nucleotides not matched to a gene: 7. Germline assignment: CDR1 MDHEN and CDR2 SYDVKM. The CDR3 spells CASSPPGQGINYGYTF. CDR3 nucleotide sequence: TGTGCCAGCAGTCCCCCGGGACAGGGGATTAACTATGGCTACACCTTC.

V and J are TRBV27 and TRBJ2-1; 11 nucleotides match TRBD2. Germline V gene data show CDR1 as MNHEY and CDR2 as SMNVEV (reference sequence). The CDR3 is 15 residues long. Trimming took 2 bases from V and 10 from J; bases not matched to a gene: 7. CDR3 nucleotides: TGTGCCAGCAGTTTAATAGTAGCGGGAGGGGGGGAGCAGTTCTTC. Amino acids: CASSLIVAGGGEQFF.

This clone was seen a few times. The chain uses TRBV5-8 and TRBJ1-5, with no clear D. Trimming left V 3 bases short and J 4 bases short, with 17 bases between. The V gene's germline CDR1 is SGHTS and CDR2 YDEGEE. The CDR3 covers 16 residues. The CDR3 reads CASSSTSLRFNQPQHF. The CDR3 coding sequence is TGTGCCAGCAGCTCAACTAGCCTTCGATTTAATCAGCCCCAGCATTTT.

The V call is TRBV7-2, the J call TRBJ1-4; D is unresolved. CDR1 is SGHTA, CDR2 FQGNSA, per germline. The CDR3 spans 16 residues. Trimming took off 1 base at V and 5 bases at J, with 14 bases between the two ends. The CDR3 loop reads CASSLEGSVWNEKLFF. In DNA form, the CDR3 reads TGTGCCAGCAGCTTAGAAGGCAGCGTCTGGAATGAAAAACTGTTTTTT.

This clone occurred a few times. V gene TRBV7-3 combines with J gene TRBJ2-3, with 8 bases matching TRBD1. Losses at the gene ends were 6 bases for V and 3 bases for J; bases not matched to a gene: 5. CDR1 and CDR2 from the germline V gene are SGHTA and FQGTGA. The CDR3 contains 14 residues. CDR3 bases: TGTGCCAGCAGTTCTGGACAGGGAACAGATACGCAGTATTTT. This sequence encodes CASSSGQGTDTQYF. Based on the CDR3 plus reference TRBV7-3 and TRBJ2-3, the full variable domain is GAGVSQTPSNKVTEKGKYVELRCDPISGHTALYWYRQSLGQGPEFLIYFQGTGAADDSGLPNDRFFAVRPEGSVSTLKIQRTERGDSAVYLCASSSGQGTDTQYFGPGTRLTVL.

This clone has just a few counts. The chain has TRBV19 and TRBJ1-1, with unresolved D. CDR1 is LNHDA, CDR2 SQIVND, per germline (reference sequence). CDR3 size: 13 residues. Trimming stripped 5 bases from V and 0 bases from J, with 7 bases between. CDR3 protein: CASSVLLNTEAFF. The CDR3 nucleotides are TGTGCCAGTAGTGTCTTGTTGAACACTGAAGCTTTCTTT.

The V and J genes are TRBV5-1 and TRBJ2-4; 8 bases are a match to TRBD1. The CDR3 is 15 residues long. The V segment lost 3 bases and the J segment 4 bases; nucleotides outside the gene matches: 6. Germline loops: CDR1 SGHRS, CDR2 YFSETQ. CDR3: CASSWGTGGKNIQYF. In DNA, the CDR3 is TGCGCCAGCAGCTGGGGAACAGGGGGGAAAAACATTCAGTACTTC.

J is TRBJ1-6 and V is TRBV5-1, with D hard to call. The CDR3 has 15 amino acids. The ends were cut back, 0 bases at V and 7 bases at J, with 11 bases in the middle. CDR1 and CDR2 (germline): SGHRS, YFSETQ. CDR3 nucleotides: TGCGCCAGCAGCTTGGGCGGCCTGGCAAATTCACCCCTCCACTTT. It translates to CASSLGGLANSPLHF.